The clone carrying this T cell receptor beta chain was seen only a few times. Its antigen is as yet unknown. Per germline, CDR1 LGHDT and CDR2 YNNKEL (reference sequence). Trimming removed 4 bases at V and 4 bases at J, with 22 bases between. The CDR3 has 17 amino acids. The sample originates from a study of regulatory T cells in long-lasting Graves disease. Study overall: Over 5 years of antithyroid drugs with positive TSH receptor antibodies was taken to mean persistent Graves' disease. Notes on the study in general: When disease was persistent, TRBV28, TRBJ1-2 and TRBJ2-5 were the favored segments.

The time point: persistent/refractory GD, antithyroid drugs over 5 years with positive TRAb. From PBMCs, RNA was extracted and then used to make the TCR library. According to the study, TCR beta libraries were built with iRepertoire HTBI primers and CDR3-region Arm-PCR. Original processing methods: Samples jointly harbored 60 to 65 TRBV and approximately 15 TRBJ segments. TCRdb ran MiXCR on the multiplex PCR reads and lists one entry per CDR3 protein. What appears here as the V and J calls and clone size reflects TCRdb's work, not the paper's. Of over 300,000 distinct CDR3 sequences in the sample, 15% to 20% were seen once.

The origin of this receptor is a female donor with Graves disease. This specimen was peripheral blood mononuclear cells (PBMCs), taken when the disease was refractory, from a patient treated with antithyroid drugs. The chain links TRBV3-1 to TRBJ1-1; tentative D call: TRBD1 (6 bases). CDR3 residues: CASSRRGWPSRGTEAFF. CDR3 bases: TGTGCCAGCAGCCGCAGGGGCTGGCCCTCCAGGGGCACTGAAGCTTTCTTT.